This TCR beta chain came from a study of T cells in Graves' hyperthyroidism and ophthalmopathy. General study points: With a median lead of around 6.7 months before onset, the model predicted ophthalmopathy.

This clonotype was found many times. Antigen unknown. Authors of the study amplified TCR beta CDR3 regions from RNA transcripts. The HTBI set primed first-round TCR CDR3 RT-PCR. TCRdb independently ran MiXCR on the multiplex PCR reads; one entry per CDR3 protein. The sample carries roughly 600,000 distinct CDR3 sequences, approximately 15% recorded once. The TCR was taken from a woman aged 50 to 60 with Graves' ophthalmopathy. Sequencing was carried out using blood.

This chain's CDR3 is CASSLGAGTQYF. CDR3 coding DNA: TGTGCCAGCAGTTTAGGAGCGGGTACGCAGTATTTT. The rearrangement links TRBV12-3 or TRBV12-4 to TRBJ2-3; TRBD2 is a possible D gene (6 bases). V lost 1 base and J 8 bases, leaving 7 bases between the germline ends. This CDR3 spans 12 amino acids.